Listed below are T cell receptor beta chains from one sample, sequenced in a study of cytomegalovirus exposure and HLA in healthy donors. Data came from immunoSEQ multiplex PCR; TCRdb stores just in-frame clones and leaves some out. The table records 100,000 to 150,000 clones, 65% to 80% of them present only once. The sample comprised PBMCs. These receptors came from a human donor in good health. The CDR3 runs from the conserved cysteine through the conserved F or W. D genes are given only for firm matches. The size of a clone is reported for some rows only, either as once, few or many, or as a class for expanded clones.

v_call: TRBV4-2
d_call: TRBD1
cdr3_length: 14
j_call: TRBJ1-4
clone_size: -
cdr3_aa: CASSQGQGEEKLFF
cdr3_nt: TGTGCCAGCAGTCAGGGACAGGGCGAGGAAAAACTGTTTTTT

v_call: TRBV18
d_call: TRBD1
cdr3_length: 16
j_call: TRBJ1-2
clone_size: -
cdr3_aa: CASSFGQGGYPYGYTF
cdr3_nt: TGTGCCAGCTCATTCGGACAGGGTGGATACCCTTATGGCTACACCTTC

v_call: TRBV5-1
d_call: TRBD1
cdr3_length: 15
j_call: TRBJ2-7
clone_size: -
cdr3_aa: CASSFWTGSSYEQYF
cdr3_nt: TGCGCCAGCAGCTTTTGGACAGGGAGCTCCTACGAGCAGTACTTC

v_call: TRBV27
d_call: -
cdr3_length: 14
j_call: TRBJ2-1
clone_size: -
cdr3_aa: CASSSSGEGNEQFF
cdr3_nt: TGTGCCAGCAGTTCCTCAGGGGAGGGAAATGAGCAGTTCTTC

v_call: TRBV7-9
d_call: TRBD1
cdr3_length: 15
j_call: TRBJ2-7
clone_size: -
cdr3_aa: CASSFRDRGPYEQYF
cdr3_nt: TGTGCCAGCAGCTTCCGGGACAGGGGACCCTACGAGCAGTACTTC

v_call: TRBV29-1
d_call: -
cdr3_length: 13
j_call: TRBJ2-5
clone_size: -
cdr3_aa: CSADTEISETQYF
cdr3_nt: TGCAGCGCTGACACAGAAATTTCCGAGACCCAGTACTTC

v_call: TRBV10-1
d_call: -
cdr3_length: 16
j_call: TRBJ2-2
clone_size: -
cdr3_aa: CASSDGQMLNTGELFF
cdr3_nt: TGCGCCAGCAGTGACGGACAGATGTTGAACACCGGGGAGCTGTTTTTT

v_call: TRBV9
d_call: -
cdr3_length: 14
j_call: TRBJ1-1
clone_size: -
cdr3_aa: CASSVGRGVTEAFF
cdr3_nt: TGTGCCAGCAGCGTAGGCAGGGGCGTCACTGAAGCTTTCTTT

v_call: TRBV4-1
d_call: TRBD2
cdr3_length: 16
j_call: TRBJ2-7
clone_size: -
cdr3_aa: CASSQVTSGGYYEQYF
cdr3_nt: TGCGCCAGCAGCCAAGTTACTAGCGGGGGGTACTACGAGCAGTACTTC

v_call: TRBV7-3
d_call: -
cdr3_length: 13
j_call: TRBJ1-1
clone_size: -
cdr3_aa: CASSAGFNTEAFF
cdr3_nt: TGTGCCAGCAGCGCTGGCTTTAACACTGAAGCTTTCTTT

v_call: TRBV29-1
d_call: -
cdr3_length: 14
j_call: TRBJ2-1
clone_size: -
cdr3_aa: CSVEEVSSYNEQFF
cdr3_nt: TGCAGCGTTGAGGAGGTTAGCTCCTACAATGAGCAGTTCTTC

v_call: TRBV19
d_call: TRBD2
cdr3_length: 14
j_call: TRBJ2-7
clone_size: -
cdr3_aa: CASSSGGFSYEQYF
cdr3_nt: TGTGCCAGTAGTAGCGGGGGGTTCTCCTACGAGCAGTACTTC

v_call: TRBV6-5
d_call: -
cdr3_length: 13
j_call: TRBJ1-2
clone_size: -
cdr3_aa: CASSSAGNYGYTF
cdr3_nt: TGTGCCAGCAGTTCAGCAGGAAACTATGGCTACACCTTC

v_call: TRBV29-1
d_call: -
cdr3_length: 11
j_call: TRBJ2-7
clone_size: -
cdr3_aa: CSVEDSGEQYF
cdr3_nt: TGCAGCGTCGAAGACAGCGGCGAGCAGTACTTC

v_call: TRBV6-1
d_call: -
cdr3_length: 13
j_call: TRBJ1-1
clone_size: -
cdr3_aa: CASGGGVNTEAFF
cdr3_nt: TGTGCCAGCGGGGGGGGCGTTAACACTGAAGCTTTCTTT

v_call: TRBV2
d_call: TRBD1
cdr3_length: 17
j_call: TRBJ1-4
clone_size: -
cdr3_aa: CASRAPGQATTNEKLFF
cdr3_nt: TGTGCCAGCAGGGCTCCGGGACAGGCGACAACTAATGAAAAACTGTTTTTT

v_call: TRBV7-9
d_call: -
cdr3_length: 14
j_call: TRBJ1-6
clone_size: -
cdr3_aa: CASSLGQGNPPLHF
cdr3_nt: TGTGCCAGCAGCTTAGGCCAGGGAAACCCACCCCTCCACTTT

v_call: TRBV7-7
d_call: -
cdr3_length: 15
j_call: TRBJ2-2
clone_size: -
cdr3_aa: CASTSGSSNTGELFF
cdr3_nt: TGTGCTAGCACGAGCGGGTCGTCGAACACCGGGGAGCTGTTTTTT

v_call: TRBV9
d_call: -
cdr3_length: 13
j_call: TRBJ1-2
clone_size: -
cdr3_aa: CASSVQQNYGYTF
cdr3_nt: TGTGCCAGCAGCGTTCAACAAAACTATGGCTACACCTTC

v_call: TRBV2
d_call: TRBD1
cdr3_length: 15
j_call: TRBJ1-2
clone_size: once
cdr3_aa: CASTETTGGNYGYTF
cdr3_nt: TGTGCCAGCACGGAAACGACAGGGGGCAACTATGGCTACACCTTC

v_call: TRBV29-1
d_call: -
cdr3_length: 12
j_call: TRBJ2-7
clone_size: -
cdr3_aa: CSGSGPHYEQYF
cdr3_nt: TGCAGCGGATCAGGTCCTCACTACGAGCAGTACTTC

v_call: TRBV10-2
d_call: -
cdr3_length: 14
j_call: TRBJ2-1
clone_size: -
cdr3_aa: CASRSGSSYNEQFF
cdr3_nt: TGCGCCAGCCGGTCGGGGAGCTCCTACAATGAGCAGTTCTTC

v_call: TRBV6-1
d_call: -
cdr3_length: 16
j_call: TRBJ2-1
clone_size: -
cdr3_aa: CASSAYIGATLNEQFF
cdr3_nt: TGTGCCAGCAGTGCCTATATTGGGGCGACTCTCAATGAGCAGTTCTTC

v_call: TRBV5-4
d_call: -
cdr3_length: 14
j_call: TRBJ1-1
clone_size: -
cdr3_aa: CASSDRGQNTEAFF
cdr3_nt: TGTGCCAGCAGCGATAGGGGTCAGAACACTGAAGCTTTCTTT

v_call: TRBV4-1
d_call: -
cdr3_length: 16
j_call: TRBJ2-1
clone_size: -
cdr3_aa: CASSRSGESSYNEQFF
cdr3_nt: TGCGCCAGCAGCCGATCAGGTGAGAGCTCCTACAATGAGCAGTTCTTC

v_call: TRBV18
d_call: -
cdr3_length: 16
j_call: TRBJ2-5
clone_size: -
cdr3_aa: CASSPADSSDQETQYF
cdr3_nt: TGTGCCAGCTCACCGGCGGACAGTTCAGATCAAGAGACCCAGTACTTC

v_call: TRBV7-6
d_call: -
cdr3_length: 15
j_call: TRBJ2-7
clone_size: few
cdr3_aa: CASSLTGISSYEQYF
cdr3_nt: TGTGCCAGCAGCTTAACAGGTATTAGCTCCTACGAGCAGTACTTC

v_call: TRBV18
d_call: -
cdr3_length: 13
j_call: TRBJ1-5
clone_size: once
cdr3_aa: CASSPSGEQPQHF
cdr3_nt: TGTGCCAGCTCACCAAGCGGTGAACAGCCCCAGCATTTT

v_call: TRBV14
d_call: TRBD1
cdr3_length: 15
j_call: TRBJ1-2
clone_size: -
cdr3_aa: CASSHGTGFYYGYTF
cdr3_nt: TGTGCCAGCAGCCACGGGACAGGCTTTTACTATGGCTACACCTTC

v_call: TRBV10-2
d_call: -
cdr3_length: 14
j_call: TRBJ2-7
clone_size: -
cdr3_aa: CASNVGGQAIEQYF
cdr3_nt: TGCGCCAGCAACGTGGGAGGACAGGCCATCGAGCAGTACTTC

v_call: TRBV5-8
d_call: TRBD1
cdr3_length: 14
j_call: TRBJ1-2
clone_size: -
cdr3_aa: CASSHDRGGYGYTF
cdr3_nt: TGTGCCAGCAGCCATGACAGGGGGGGCTATGGCTACACCTTC

v_call: TRBV11-2
d_call: TRBD2
cdr3_length: 16
j_call: TRBJ2-7
clone_size: -
cdr3_aa: CASSLDLTSGSYEQYF
cdr3_nt: TGTGCCAGCAGCTTAGATCTGACTAGCGGCTCCTACGAGCAGTACTTC

v_call: TRBV5-1
d_call: -
cdr3_length: 15
j_call: TRBJ1-4
clone_size: -
cdr3_aa: CASSLTSRRNEKLFF
cdr3_nt: TGCGCCAGCAGCTTGACTTCTCGGAGAAATGAAAAACTGTTTTTT

v_call: TRBV9
d_call: -
cdr3_length: 14
j_call: TRBJ2-5
clone_size: once
cdr3_aa: CASSADGGLETQYF
cdr3_nt: TGTGCCAGCAGCGCAGACGGCGGGCTAGAGACCCAGTACTTC

v_call: TRBV9
d_call: -
cdr3_length: 16
j_call: TRBJ2-3
clone_size: -
cdr3_aa: CASSGPSDSAGDTQYF
cdr3_nt: TGTGCCAGCAGCGGACCTAGTGACAGTGCCGGGGATACGCAGTATTTT

v_call: TRBV5-4
d_call: -
cdr3_length: 15
j_call: TRBJ1-2
clone_size: once
cdr3_aa: CASSLYATRGYGYTF
cdr3_nt: TGTGCCAGCAGCTTGTACGCGACCCGGGGTTATGGCTACACCTTC

v_call: TRBV2
d_call: TRBD2
cdr3_length: 15
j_call: TRBJ2-1
clone_size: -
cdr3_aa: CASNPSGGPYNEQFF
cdr3_nt: TGTGCCAGCAATCCTAGCGGGGGGCCCTACAATGAGCAGTTCTTC

v_call: TRBV2
d_call: -
cdr3_length: 16
j_call: TRBJ2-3
clone_size: few
cdr3_aa: CASSARKGAVTDTQYF
cdr3_nt: TGTGCCAGCAGCGCCCGGAAAGGAGCGGTCACAGATACGCAGTATTTT

v_call: TRBV2
d_call: -
cdr3_length: 13
j_call: TRBJ2-3
clone_size: -
cdr3_aa: CASSPLRGDTQYF
cdr3_nt: TGTGCCAGCAGCCCCCTCCGCGGCGATACGCAGTATTTT

v_call: TRBV13
d_call: TRBD2
cdr3_length: 15
j_call: TRBJ2-5
clone_size: -
cdr3_aa: CASSSRGAGEETQYF
cdr3_nt: TGTGCCAGCAGCTCCCGAGGGGCGGGGGAAGAGACCCAGTACTTC

v_call: TRBV7-6
d_call: -
cdr3_length: 14
j_call: TRBJ1-1
clone_size: -
cdr3_aa: CASSLGGRDTEAFF
cdr3_nt: TGTGCCAGCAGCTTAGGCGGGAGGGACACTGAAGCTTTCTTT

v_call: TRBV7-9
d_call: TRBD1
cdr3_length: 13
j_call: TRBJ1-1
clone_size: -
cdr3_aa: CASSHTGGTEAFF
cdr3_nt: TGTGCCAGCAGCCATACAGGGGGCACTGAAGCTTTCTTT

v_call: TRBV15
d_call: TRBD2
cdr3_length: 17
j_call: TRBJ2-3
clone_size: -
cdr3_aa: CATSRPTSGGPGDTQCF
cdr3_nt: TGTGCCACCAGCAGACCTACTAGCGGGGGGCCAGGAGATACGCAGTGTTTT

v_call: TRBV23-1
d_call: -
cdr3_length: 12
j_call: TRBJ2-7
clone_size: -
cdr3_aa: CASSQSGAGIYF
cdr3_nt: TGCGCCAGCAGTCAATCAGGGGCAGGGATTTACTTC

v_call: TRBV9
d_call: -
cdr3_length: 14
j_call: TRBJ1-6
clone_size: -
cdr3_aa: CASSGSYGNSPLHF
cdr3_nt: TGTGCCAGCAGCGGGAGTTACGGAAATTCACCCCTCCACTTT

v_call: TRBV29-1
d_call: TRBD1
cdr3_length: 15
j_call: TRBJ2-7
clone_size: -
cdr3_aa: CSATDPGQGSHEQYF
cdr3_nt: TGCAGCGCCACGGACCCGGGACAGGGTTCCCACGAGCAGTACTTC

v_call: TRBV7-8
d_call: -
cdr3_length: 14
j_call: TRBJ2-7
clone_size: -
cdr3_aa: CASSLGGGGNEQYF
cdr3_nt: TGTGCCAGCAGCTTAGGCGGGGGCGGGAACGAGCAGTACTTC

v_call: TRBV7-9
d_call: -
cdr3_length: 16
j_call: TRBJ2-7
clone_size: -
cdr3_aa: CASSLLRGPTSYEQYF
cdr3_nt: TGTGCCAGCAGCCTTTTGCGGGGGCCGACATCCTACGAGCAGTACTTC